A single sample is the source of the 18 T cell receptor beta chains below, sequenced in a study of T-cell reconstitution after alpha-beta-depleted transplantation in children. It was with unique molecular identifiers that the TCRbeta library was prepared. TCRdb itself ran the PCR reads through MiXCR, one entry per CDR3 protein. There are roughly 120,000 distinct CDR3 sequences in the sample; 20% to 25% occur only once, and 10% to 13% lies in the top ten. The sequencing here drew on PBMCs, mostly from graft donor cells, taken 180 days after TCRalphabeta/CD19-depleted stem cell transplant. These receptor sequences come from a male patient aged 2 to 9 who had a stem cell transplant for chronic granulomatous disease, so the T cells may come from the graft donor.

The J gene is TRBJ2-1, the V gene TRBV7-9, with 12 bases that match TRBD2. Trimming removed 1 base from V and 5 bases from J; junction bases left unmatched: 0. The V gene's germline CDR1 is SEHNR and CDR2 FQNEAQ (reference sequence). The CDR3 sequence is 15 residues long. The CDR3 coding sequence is TGTGCCAGCAGCTTAGGGACTAGCGGGGACAATGAGCAGTTCTTC. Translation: CASSLGTSGDNEQFF.

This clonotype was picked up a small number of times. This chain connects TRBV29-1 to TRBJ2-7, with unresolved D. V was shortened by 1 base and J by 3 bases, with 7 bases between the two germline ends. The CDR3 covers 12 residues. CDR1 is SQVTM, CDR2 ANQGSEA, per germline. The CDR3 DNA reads TGCAGCGTTGAAGGGCCCCTCTACGAGCAGTACTTC. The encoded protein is CSVEGPLYEQYF.

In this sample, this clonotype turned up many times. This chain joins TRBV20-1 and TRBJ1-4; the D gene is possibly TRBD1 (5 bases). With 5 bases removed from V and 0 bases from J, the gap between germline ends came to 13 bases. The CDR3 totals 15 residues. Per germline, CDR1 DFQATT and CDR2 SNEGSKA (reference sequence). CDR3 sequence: CSASRDGATNEKLFF. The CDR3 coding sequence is TGCAGTGCTTCCCGGGACGGTGCAACTAATGAAAAACTGTTTTTT.

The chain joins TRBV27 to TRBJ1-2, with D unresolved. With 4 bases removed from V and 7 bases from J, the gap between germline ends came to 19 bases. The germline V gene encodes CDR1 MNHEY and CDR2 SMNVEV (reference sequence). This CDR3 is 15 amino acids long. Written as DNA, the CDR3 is TGTGCCAGCAGTTCTATCCCGATAAGAAACGGTGGCTACACCTTC. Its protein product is CASSSIPIRNGGYTF.

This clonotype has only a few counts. CDR3 in amino acids: CATSRGILYEQYF. CDR3 coding DNA: TGTGCCACCAGCAGAGGGATTCTTTACGAGCAGTACTTC. This chain uses TRBV15 with TRBJ2-7; no clear D gene. The CDR3 is 13 residues long. V was shortened by 1 base and J by 4 bases, with 8 bases between the two germline ends. Germline CDR1 LNHNV, CDR2 YYDKDF (reference sequence).

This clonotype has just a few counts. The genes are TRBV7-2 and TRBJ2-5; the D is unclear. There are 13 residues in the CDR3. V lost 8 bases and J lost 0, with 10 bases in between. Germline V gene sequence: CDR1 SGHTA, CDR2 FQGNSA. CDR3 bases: TGTGCCAGCCGAACAGTATACCAAGAGACCCAGTACTTC. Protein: CASRTVYQETQYF.

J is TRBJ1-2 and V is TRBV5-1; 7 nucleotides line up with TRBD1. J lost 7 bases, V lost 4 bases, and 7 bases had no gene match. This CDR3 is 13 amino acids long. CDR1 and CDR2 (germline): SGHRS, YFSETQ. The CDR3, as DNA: TGCGCCAGCAGCACCGGGACAGCGGGTGGCTACACCTTC. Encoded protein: CASSTGTAGGYTF.

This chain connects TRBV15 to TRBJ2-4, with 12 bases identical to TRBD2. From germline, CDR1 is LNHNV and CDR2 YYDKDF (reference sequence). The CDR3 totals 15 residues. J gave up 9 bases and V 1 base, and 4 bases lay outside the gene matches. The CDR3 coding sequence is TGTGCCACCAGCAGAGGACTAGCGGGAGAAGGCATTCAGTACTTC. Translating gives CATSRGLAGEGIQYF.

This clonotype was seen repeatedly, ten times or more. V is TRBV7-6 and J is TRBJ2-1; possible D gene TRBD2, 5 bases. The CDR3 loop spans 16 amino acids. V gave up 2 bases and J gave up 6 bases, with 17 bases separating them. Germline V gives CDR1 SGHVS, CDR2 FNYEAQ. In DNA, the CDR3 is TGTGCCAGCAGCTTACTGCTTTCGACTACCCCCAATGAGCAGTTCTTC. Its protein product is CASSLLLSTTPNEQFF.

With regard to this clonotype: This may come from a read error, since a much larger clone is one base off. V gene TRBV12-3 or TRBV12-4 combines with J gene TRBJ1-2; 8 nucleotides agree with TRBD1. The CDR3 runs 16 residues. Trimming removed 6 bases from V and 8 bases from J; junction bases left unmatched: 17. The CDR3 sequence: CASSRSTKPGGDGYTF. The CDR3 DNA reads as TGTGCCAGCAGCCGTTCCACAAAACCAGGGGGCGACGGCTACACCTTC.

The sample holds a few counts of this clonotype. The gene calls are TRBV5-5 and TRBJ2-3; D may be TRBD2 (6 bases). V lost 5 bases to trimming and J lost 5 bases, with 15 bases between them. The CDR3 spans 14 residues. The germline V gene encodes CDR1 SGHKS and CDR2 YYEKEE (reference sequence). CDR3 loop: CASRYSSVGDTQYF. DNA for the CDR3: TGTGCCAGCAGATACTCTAGCGTAGGAGATACGCAGTATTTT.

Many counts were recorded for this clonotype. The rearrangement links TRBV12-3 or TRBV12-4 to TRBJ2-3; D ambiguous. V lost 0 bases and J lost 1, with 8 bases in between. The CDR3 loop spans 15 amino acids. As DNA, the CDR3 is TGTGCCAGCAGTTTAGCAGGGTTGGGCACAGATACGCAGTATTTT. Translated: CASSLAGLGTDTQYF.

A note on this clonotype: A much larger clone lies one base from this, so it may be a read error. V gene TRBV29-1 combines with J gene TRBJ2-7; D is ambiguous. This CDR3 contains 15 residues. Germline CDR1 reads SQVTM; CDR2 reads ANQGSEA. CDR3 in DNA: TGCAGCGTTGAAGCAGTAGGGTCAACTTCCTACGACCAGTACTTC. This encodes CSVEAVGSTSYDQYF.

CDR3 sequence (DNA): TGTGCTAGTGGTCCCACCCAAATTGTACAGCCTCGCGGGGCCAACGTCCTGACTTTC. Translating it yields CASGPTQIVQPRGANVLTF. The gene calls are TRBV12-5 and TRBJ2-6; D gene uncertain. CDR1 and CDR2 (germline): LGHNT, FRNRAP. The CDR3 spans 19 residues. Trimming shortened V by 5 bases and J by 4 bases, and 24 bases separated the two germline ends.

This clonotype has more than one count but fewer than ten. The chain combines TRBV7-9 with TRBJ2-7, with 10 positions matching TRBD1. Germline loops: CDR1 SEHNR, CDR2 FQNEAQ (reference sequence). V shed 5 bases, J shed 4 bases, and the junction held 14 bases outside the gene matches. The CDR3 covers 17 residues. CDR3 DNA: TGTGCCAGCAGCCTTATATGGCCCGGGACAGGGGTTTACGAGCAGTACTTC. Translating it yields CASSLIWPGTGVYEQYF. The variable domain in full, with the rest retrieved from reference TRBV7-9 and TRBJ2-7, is DTGVSQNPRHKITKRGQNVTFRCDPISEHNRLYWYRQTLGQGPEFLTYFQNEAQLEKSRLLSDRFSAERPKGSFSTLEIQRTEQGDSAMYLCASSLIWPGTGVYEQYFGPGTRLTVT.

This CDR3 is CAISKSWREIADTQYF. CDR3 coding DNA: TGTGCCATCAGCAAGTCGTGGCGGGAGATCGCAGATACGCAGTATTTT. The chain is built from TRBV10-3 and TRBJ2-3; TRBD2 aligns across 7 bases. The V and J ends lost 6 bases and 4 bases, in that order; junction bases with no gene match: 13. The CDR3 runs to 16 residues. Germline V gene lookup returns CDR1 ENHRY and CDR2 SYGVKD.

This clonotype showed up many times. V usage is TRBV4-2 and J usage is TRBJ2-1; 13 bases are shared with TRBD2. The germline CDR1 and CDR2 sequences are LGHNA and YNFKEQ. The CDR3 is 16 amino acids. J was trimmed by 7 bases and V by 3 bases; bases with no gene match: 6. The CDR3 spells CASSQELAGGRNEQFF. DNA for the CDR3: TGTGCCAGCAGCCAGGAACTAGCGGGGGGGCGGAATGAGCAGTTCTTC.

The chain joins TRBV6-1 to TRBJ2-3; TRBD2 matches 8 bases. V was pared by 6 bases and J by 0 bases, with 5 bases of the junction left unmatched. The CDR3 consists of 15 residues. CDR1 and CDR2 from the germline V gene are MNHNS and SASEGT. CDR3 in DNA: TGTGCCAGCAGGCATAGCGGGGCTAGCACAGATACGCAGTATTTT. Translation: CASRHSGASTDTQYF.